Sequencing of this T cell receptor beta chain was carried out in a study of blood T cells in healthy people across ages. A second PCR, run for roughly 7 to 12 cycles, used a sample-barcoded 5' primer plus a J-beta primer mix. TCRdb reprocessed the 5' RACE reads via MiXCR and lists one record per CDR3 protein. The table lists hundreds of thousands of distinct CDR3 sequences, about 42% of them singletons. This CDR3 has 13 amino acids. Trimming took 10 bases from V and 2 from J, leaving 15 bases between them. The genes are TRBV12-3 or TRBV12-4 and TRBJ2-7; D may be TRBD1 (6 bases). Material: blood. The clonotype comes from a man aged 55 to 70 in good health. The CDR3, as DNA: TGTGCCATCAGGGGACACGGAGCCTACGAGCAGTACTTC. Protein: CAIRGHGAYEQYF.